The clone carrying this T cell receptor (beta chain) was detected a few times. Its cognate antigen is unknown. Profiled with immunoSEQ multiplex PCR; TCRdb holds only in-frame clones, not every one. This table has tens of thousands of clones, 87% appearing once. The data stem from a study of OX40 agonist ivuxolimab in advanced cancers. Overall study: At doses from 0.01 to 10 mg/kg, patients were given intravenous ivuxolimab every 2 weeks.

Broader study findings: Clonal expansion among partial responders at 0.1-3.0 mg/kg ranked near the lowest.

Source: CD4+ or CD8+ T cells sorted from blood, taken in a trial of the OX40 agonist ivuxolimab. The sequence was collected from an adult with an advanced solid tumor such as melanoma, head and neck, liver or kidney cancer.

CDR3 DNA: TGTGCCTGGAGTGTCGACGAGTTGGACTACACCTTC. As protein: CAWSVDELDYTF. V and J are TRBV30 and TRBJ1-2; D not resolved. V was pared by 0 bases and J by 10 bases, with 12 bases between. This CDR3 has 12 amino acids. Per the germline V gene, CDR1 is GTSNPN and CDR2 is SVGIG (reference sequence).